The rows below give T cell receptor beta chains drawn from one sample of a study of cytomegalovirus exposure and HLA in healthy donors. TCRdb keeps only in-frame clones here, not all; method: immunoSEQ multiplex PCR. The sample lists around 140,000 clones, approximately 8.9% occurring once. The specimen sequenced was PBMCs. All receptors derive from a woman in her forties in good health and CMV-seropositive. Each CDR3 is given with its conserved first and last residue. A D gene is named only where the DNA matches it firmly. Where a row states a size, it is once, few, many or the class of an expanded clone; other rows omit it.

clone_size j_call d_call v_call cdr3_aa cdr3_nt
once TRBJ2-2 . TRBV11-2 CASSIPWGSTGELFF TGTGCCAGCAGCATCCCATGGGGCAGCACCGGGGAGCTGTTTTTT
. TRBJ2-2 TRBD1 TRBV11-3 CASSLGQINTGELFF TGTGCCAGCAGCTTGGGACAGATAAACACCGGGGAGCTGTTTTTT
few TRBJ2-1 TRBD2 TRBV6-5 CASSRPSGGRDEQFF TGTGCCAGCAGTCGGCCTAGCGGGGGGAGGGATGAGCAGTTCTTC
. TRBJ2-3 TRBD2 TRBV4-3 CASSQEASGGAVTQYF TGCGCCAGCAGCCAAGAGGCTAGCGGGGGGGCCGTTACGCAGTATTTT
. TRBJ1-1 . TRBV5-1 CASSPQGQNTEAFF TGCGCCAGCAGCCCCCAGGGGCAGAACACTGAAGCTTTCTTT
. TRBJ2-1 TRBD2 TRBV27 CASSLAGGIGEQFF TGTGCCAGCAGTTTGGCGGGGGGAATCGGTGAGCAGTTCTTC
few TRBJ2-7 TRBD1 TRBV7-9 CASSFAGGIYEQYF TGTGCCAGCAGCTTCGCAGGGGGAATATACGAGCAGTACTTC
few TRBJ2-5 TRBD1 TRBV18 CASSPDQTGAETQYF TGTGCCAGCTCACCCGACCAGACAGGGGCAGAGACCCAGTACTTC
few TRBJ1-2 . TRBV10-3 CAISGFGGRGVSGYTF TGTGCCATCAGTGGTTTCGGTGGCAGGGGCGTAAGTGGCTACACCTTC
. TRBJ2-5 . TRBV7-8 CASSQDRQETQYF TGTGCCAGCAGCCAGGACAGACAAGAGACCCAGTACTTC
few TRBJ1-4 . TRBV7-2 CASSLGDQYRFSSNEKLFF TGTGCCAGCAGCTTAGGAGATCAGTACCGCTTTAGCTCCAATGAAAAACTGTTTTTT
few TRBJ2-3 TRBD1 TRBV18 CASSPPSGTALRTDTQYF TGTGCCAGCTCACCACCGTCCGGGACAGCCCTACGCACAGATACGCAGTATTTT
. TRBJ2-5 . TRBV5-1 CASSLSGYQETQYF TGCGCCAGCAGTCTGTCCGGGTACCAAGAGACCCAGTACTTC
. TRBJ2-7 TRBD2 TRBV2 CASSSGTSRF TGTGCCAGCAGTTCCGGGACTAGTAGGTTC
few TRBJ1-4 . TRBV5-5 CASRGPLGEKLFF TGTGCCAGCAGGGGGCCGTTAGGTGAAAAACTGTTTTTT
few TRBJ2-7 . TRBV5-1 CASSTFPRDTGFDEQYF TGCGCCAGCAGCACTTTCCCCCGGGACACCGGGTTCGACGAGCAGTACTTC
few TRBJ1-5 . TRBV27 CASSLIGVPNQPQHF TGTGCCAGCAGTTTAATCGGGGTCCCCAATCAGCCCCAGCATTTT
few TRBJ1-2 TRBD1 TRBV2 CASTWDREAYGYTF TGTGCCAGCACCTGGGACAGGGAGGCCTATGGCTACACCTTC
. TRBJ2-3 . TRBV10-3 CAIRETEYTDTQYF TGTGCCATCCGTGAGACAGAGTACACAGATACGCAGTATTTT
. TRBJ2-5 TRBD2 TRBV19 CASSLPGLAGGLQETQYF TGTGCCAGTAGTCTACCGGGACTAGCGGGGGGTCTCCAAGAGACCCAGTACTTC
. TRBJ2-2 . TRBV5-1 CASSFGQSGELFF TGCGCCAGCAGCTTTGGACAGTCCGGGGAGCTGTTTTTT
few TRBJ2-1 . TRBV7-3 CASSLRAGDQNEQFF TGTGCCAGCAGCTTACGCGCAGGCGACCAGAATGAGCAGTTCTTC
. TRBJ1-2 . TRBV6-4 CASSALDRNYYGYTF TGTGCCAGCAGTGCCTTAGACAGAAACTACTATGGCTACACCTTC
few TRBJ2-5 . TRBV7-3 CASSLAGKETQYF TGTGCCAGCAGCTTAGCAGGGAAAGAGACCCAGTACTTC
few TRBJ1-2 . TRBV29-1 CSVGSGWGMENYGYTF TGCAGCGTTGGTTCGGGGTGGGGTATGGAGAACTATGGCTACACCTTC
. TRBJ2-3 . TRBV19 CASSTGQFSTDTQYF TGTGCCAGTAGTACCGGACAGTTCAGCACAGATACGCAGTATTTT
. TRBJ1-5 . TRBV12-2 CASRPLSSAGDQPQHF TGTGCAAGTCGCCCCCTCTCGTCGGCGGGCGATCAGCCCCAGCATTTT
. TRBJ2-7 . TRBV10-3 CAIGPDRAYEQYF TGTGCCATCGGGCCGGACAGAGCCTACGAGCAGTACTTC
few TRBJ1-1 . TRBV5-4 CASSSGIFERAFF TGTGCCAGCAGCTCAGGGATATTTGAGAGAGCTTTCTTT
few TRBJ1-1 . TRBV29-1 CSVKTAQGGGTEAFF TGCAGCGTGAAGACCGCACAGGGAGGGGGAACTGAAGCTTTCTTT
. TRBJ2-7 TRBD1 TRBV6-5 CASSYSWGQGPYEQYF TGTGCCAGCAGTTACAGTTGGGGACAGGGACCCTACGAGCAGTACTTC
few TRBJ1-1 . TRBV5-6 CASSSGRENTEAFF TGTGCCAGCAGCTCAGGACGGGAGAACACTGAAGCTTTCTTT
few TRBJ2-5 . TRBV12-5 CASGLIGGHETQYF TGTGCTAGTGGTTTGATCGGCGGTCATGAGACCCAGTACTTC
. TRBJ2-5 TRBD2 TRBV7-7 CASSSGGAEGKETQYF TGTGCCAGCAGCTCCGGGGGGGCGGAGGGCAAAGAGACCCAGTACTTC
. TRBJ1-3 TRBD1 TRBV6-5 CASSFGQGPGNTIYF TGTGCCAGCAGTTTTGGACAGGGACCTGGAAACACCATATATTTT
. TRBJ1-5 . TRBV6-6 CASSYPPGEGQPQHF TGTGCCAGCAGTTACCCCCCAGGGGAGGGTCAGCCCCAGCATTTT
. TRBJ2-1 TRBD1 TRBV25-1 CASSGARDRYNEQFF TGTGCCAGCAGTGGGGCCCGGGACAGGTACAATGAGCAGTTCTTC
. TRBJ1-6 . TRBV19 CASSPGKHREGYNSPLHF TGTGCCAGTAGTCCTGGAAAGCACAGGGAAGGGTATAATTCACCCCTCCACTTT
. TRBJ2-5 TRBD2 TRBV2 CASAGGPGETQYF TGTGCCAGCGCGGGGGGGCCGGGGGAGACCCAGTACTTC
few TRBJ2-3 . TRBV10-3 CAISPDSAYTQYF TGTGCCATCAGTCCGGACAGCGCCTATACGCAGTATTTT
. TRBJ2-7 . TRBV5-6 CASSLPDNEQYF TGTGCCAGCAGCTTGCCGGACAACGAGCAGTACTTC
few TRBJ2-7 . TRBV5-1 CASNEGGGGEQYF TGCGCCAGCAATGAGGGGGGCGGGGGCGAGCAGTACTTC
few TRBJ2-1 . TRBV5-4 CASSLQGRPGNEQFF TGTGCCAGCAGCTTGCAGGGCAGACCGGGTAATGAGCAGTTCTTC
. TRBJ2-7 . TRBV29-1 CSASGQHYEQYF TGCAGCGCAAGTGGACAGCATTACGAGCAGTACTTC
few TRBJ2-7 TRBD1 TRBV11-2 CASREGPTGVVNEQYF TGTGCCAGCCGCGAAGGGCCGACAGGGGTAGTAAACGAGCAGTACTTC
. TRBJ1-6 . TRBV6-1 CASSEVNRNSPLHF TGTGCCAGCAGTGAAGTAAACAGAAATTCACCCCTCCACTTT
. TRBJ2-3 TRBD1 TRBV4-1 CASSLPGGTGDPDTQYF TGCGCCAGCAGCCTACCAGGAGGGACAGGGGACCCAGATACGCAGTATTTT
few TRBJ2-1 . TRBV5-4 CASSLSYEQFF TGTGCCAGCAGCTTGTCATATGAGCAGTTCTTC
few TRBJ2-4 TRBD2 TRBV4-2 CASSLGTSGVPKNIQYF TGTGCCAGCAGCCTAGGGACTAGCGGGGTCCCCAAAAACATTCAGTACTTC
few TRBJ1-2 TRBD1 TRBV19 CASSWATGQGAGYTF TGTGCCAGTAGTTGGGCGACGGGACAGGGAGCTGGCTACACCTTC
. TRBJ1-1 TRBD1 TRBV15 CATRRTGGSTEAFF TGTGCCACCCGCAGGACAGGGGGGTCCACTGAAGCTTTCTTT
. TRBJ1-1 . TRBV6-5 CASSYGQGNTEAFF TGTGCCAGCAGTTACGGGCAGGGGAACACTGAAGCTTTCTTT
. TRBJ1-2 . TRBV6-5 CASCLGHSYGYTF TGTGCCAGCTGCCTTGGACACAGCTATGGCTACACCTTC
. TRBJ1-5 . TRBV6-5 CASSPEQWQPQHF TGTGCCAGCAGCCCCGAACAATGGCAGCCCCAGCATTTT
few TRBJ1-1 . TRBV7-2 CASSPQGRRTEAFF TGTGCCAGCAGCCCCCAGGGGCGACGGACTGAAGCTTTCTTT